Sequencing of this TCR beta chain was carried out in a study of low-dose radiotherapy and immunotherapy resistance in tumors. Study at large: Treatment included intravenous cyclophosphamide dosed at 200 mg/m2 every two weeks, one day before radiation and immunotherapy. Patients took aspirin 300 mg by mouth once daily. This continued for four cycles, starting on cycle 1 day 1.

Per the germline V gene, CDR1 is SGHRS and CDR2 is YFSETQ. Trimming cost V 5 bases and J 4 bases; bases outside gene matches: 4. The CDR3 covers 15 residues. Time point in this sample: before trial treatment. TRAV and TRBV primers primed cDNA for both TCRalpha and TCRbeta. Amplification of TCRs used a constant-region primer and V-primer adapter for roughly 21 PCR cycles. mRNA that had been isolated underwent amplification through in vitro transcription. TCRdb processed the reads anew with MiXCR; each CDR3 protein has one entry. The sample has 80,000 to 95,000 distinct CDR3 sequences, 9% to 9.5% seen once. This clonotype was seen repeatedly, ten times or more.

Material: PBMCs, obtained before treatment. The chain has TRBV5-1 and TRBJ2-5, with 14 bases fitting TRBD2. This TCR was recovered from a male donor with prostate cancer. CDR3: CASREGLAGGETQYF. CDR3 in DNA: TGCGCCAGCAGGGAAGGACTAGCGGGAGGAGAGACCCAGTACTTC.